Below are 13 T cell receptor beta chains sequenced from a single sample in a study of cytomegalovirus exposure and HLA in healthy donors. The method was immunoSEQ multiplex PCR; TCRdb's version includes in-frame clones alone and lacks a portion of them. The data contain some 200,000 clones, about four fifths of them singletons. Sequenced input: PBMCs. Receptors originate from a woman under 30 in good health and CMV-seropositive.

The V and J genes are TRBV19 and TRBJ2-1; D might be TRBD2 (6 bases). The CDR3 consists of 15 residues. V was trimmed by 4 bases and J by 4 bases, leaving 14 bases between them. CDR1 and CDR2 (germline): LNHDA, SQIVND (reference sequence). CDR3 in DNA: TGTGCCAGTAGTAAGACAGAAGGGACTTACAATGAGCAGTTCTTC. Translation: CASSKTEGTYNEQFF.

V gene TRBV7-2 combines with J gene TRBJ2-7; TRBD1 aligns across 8 bases. J gave up 3 bases and V 5 bases, and 12 bases lay outside the gene matches. There are 16 residues in the CDR3. Germline V CDR1 and CDR2: SGHTA, FQGNSA. CDR3 sequence: CASSAGWGTGVYEQYF. CDR3 in DNA: TGTGCCAGCAGCGCGGGGTGGGGGACAGGTGTCTACGAGCAGTACTTC.

The rearrangement uses TRBV6-1 and TRBJ1-2; TRBD1 matches 8 bases. The CDR3 has 13 amino acids. Germline-derived CDR1 and CDR2 are MNHNS and SASEGT. V shed 7 bases, J shed 8 bases, and the junction held 9 bases outside the gene matches. CDR3 DNA: TGTGCCAGCAATAGACAGGGGACTGACGGCTACACCTTC. It specifies CASNRQGTDGYTF.

The rearrangement links TRBV9 to TRBJ1-1, with D perhaps matching TRBD1 (5 bases). V was clipped by 4 bases and J by 2 bases, with 21 bases between them. CDR1 is SGDLS, CDR2 YYNGEE, per germline. The CDR3 covers 17 residues. The CDR3 sequence is CASSPRTGQGGNTEAFF. In DNA form, the CDR3 reads TGTGCCAGCAGCCCCCGAACGGGGCAGGGAGGAAACACTGAAGCTTTCTTT.

This clone was counted a single time. This chain links TRBV6-1 with TRBJ2-7; TRBD2 agrees at 8 bases. The CDR3 consists of 14 residues. Germline CDR1 is MNHNS and CDR2 is SASEGT. J was trimmed by 3 bases and V by 6 bases; bases with no gene match: 7. As DNA, the CDR3 is TGTGCCAGCAGCCCGGGACTAGGGGGCTACGAGCAGTACTTC. Amino acid sequence: CASSPGLGGYEQYF.

DNA for the CDR3: TGTGCCAGCAGCTCACGACAGGGCGCATGGGAGCTGTTTTTT. This gives the protein CASSSRQGAWELFF. The chain uses TRBV7-2 and TRBJ2-2; 7 bases fit TRBD1. The CDR3 contains 14 residues. J lost 9 bases, V lost 4 bases, and 8 bases had no gene match. Germline V gene data show CDR1 as SGHTA and CDR2 as FQGNSA.

V gene TRBV15 combines with J gene TRBJ1-1, with 8 bases aligning to TRBD1. Trimming at V came to 3 bases and at J to 5 bases, leaving 14 bases not matched to a gene. The CDR3 sequence is 17 residues long. The V gene's germline CDR1 is LNHNV and CDR2 YYDKDF (reference sequence). The CDR3 sequence: CATSRGFIGQGWTEAFF. The DNA for the CDR3 is TGTGCCACCAGCAGGGGGTTTATTGGACAGGGTTGGACTGAAGCTTTCTTT.

The chain's CDR3 is CASSQGYGDYEQYF. The CDR3 DNA reads as TGTGCCAGCAGCCAAGGGTACGGGGACTACGAGCAGTACTTC. The V gene is TRBV14, the J gene TRBJ2-7; D perhaps matches TRBD2 (5 bases). Germline-derived CDR1 and CDR2 are SGHDN and FVKESK. Deletions cut 1 base from V and 3 bases from J, with 10 bases between. The length of the CDR3 is 14 residues.

The rearrangement uses TRBV7-8 and TRBJ1-3; 7 positions match TRBD1. Germline loops: CDR1 SGHVS, CDR2 FQNEAQ. The J segment lost 3 bases and the V segment lost 3 bases, leaving 2 bases of the junction unmatched. CDR3 length equals 14 residues. CDR3 region: CASSLGDSGNTIYF. CDR3 DNA: TGTGCCAGCAGCTTGGGGGACAGTGGAAACACCATATATTTT. Supplemented by reference TRBV7-8 and TRBJ1-3, the full variable domain reads GAGVSQSPRYKVAKRGQDVALRCDPISGHVSLFWYQQALGQGPEFLTYFQNEAQLDKSGLPSDRFFAERPEGSVSTLKIQRTQQEDSAVYLCASSLGDSGNTIYFGEGSWLTVV.

This chain uses TRBV11-2 with TRBJ2-7; possibly TRBD2 for D (7 bases). Per the germline V gene, CDR1 is SGHAT and CDR2 is FQNNGV. The length of the CDR3 is 15 residues. V was pared by 2 bases and J by 1 base, with 12 bases between. This CDR3 is CASSLLRGASYEQYF. The CDR3 coding sequence is TGTGCCAGCAGCTTACTCCGGGGGGCATCCTACGAGCAGTACTTC.

The genes are TRBV4-1 and TRBJ2-7, with 9 bases matching TRBD1. The V gene end was trimmed by 0 bases and the J gene end by 0 bases; junction bases not matched to a gene: 3. The germline gives CDR1 MGHRA, CDR2 YSYEKL. The CDR3 length is 16 residues. The DNA of the CDR3 is TGCGCCAGCAGCCAAGAACCGGGACAGGGCTCCTACGAGCAGTACTTC. This sequence encodes CASSQEPGQGSYEQYF.

The V gene is TRBV12-5, the J gene TRBJ1-3, with D perhaps TRBD1 (6 bases). Germline loops: CDR1 LGHNT, CDR2 FRNRAP. CDR3 length: 16 amino acids. V dropped 3 bases and J dropped 0 bases, with 12 bases sitting between them. CDR3 nucleotides: TGTGCTAGTGGTTTACGTCAAGGGGGCTCTGGAAACACCATATATTTT. Encoded protein: CASGLRQGGSGNTIYF.

The chain has TRBV4-1 and TRBJ1-2, with TRBD1 matching over 8 bases. Germline values: CDR1 MGHRA, CDR2 YSYEKL. V lost 0 bases to trimming and J lost 6 bases; unmatched junction nucleotides: 6. The CDR3 extends over 15 amino acids. The CDR3 coding sequence is TGCGCCAGCAGCCAAGAGGACAGGGCAGGGGATGGCTACACCTTC. It specifies CASSQEDRAGDGYTF.